These 22 T cell receptor beta chains originate from one sample sequenced in a study of T-cell reconstitution after alpha-beta-depleted transplantation in children. A TCRbeta library incorporating unique molecular identifiers was prepared. One entry per CDR3 protein results from TCRdb running MiXCR on the PCR reads. The table has around 490,000 distinct CDR3 sequences, about an eighth seen once. This material consisted of PBMCs, mostly from graft donor cells, taken 180 days after TCRalphabeta/CD19-depleted stem cell transplant. Receptors originate from a female patient between 2 and 15 years old who had a stem cell transplant for aplastic anemia, so the T cells may come from the graft donor.

This clonotype came up a few times. The rearrangement links TRBV9 to TRBJ2-1; TRBD2 aligns across 13 bases. The CDR3 consists of 17 residues. Germline V gives CDR1 SGDLS, CDR2 YYNGEE. The trim removed 5 bases at V and 2 bases at J, leaving 7 bases unmatched. Here the CDR3 reads CASSHRLAGGPYNEQFF. The DNA for the CDR3 is TGTGCCAGCAGTCATAGACTAGCGGGAGGACCCTACAATGAGCAGTTCTTC.

This chain connects TRBV4-1 to TRBJ2-7; D gene unclear. The germline gives CDR1 MGHRA, CDR2 YSYEKL. Trimming removed 0 bases from V and 3 bases from J, with 12 bases in between. The CDR3 loop spans 15 amino acids. The DNA for the CDR3 is TGCGCCAGCAGCCAAGATGTGCGGAACTACTACGAGCAGTACTTC. Residues: CASSQDVRNYYEQYF.

This clonotype was recorded a few times. The J gene is TRBJ2-2, the V gene TRBV4-3, with TRBD1 matching 7 bases. The CDR3 loop spans 16 amino acids. CDR1 is LGHNA and CDR2 is YSLEER in the germline V gene. V lost 1 base to trimming and J lost 3 bases; unmatched junction nucleotides: 5. The CDR3 bases are TGCGCCAGCAGCCAAGCCCGGGACAGCTACACCGGGGAGCTGTTTTTT. It specifies CASSQARDSYTGELFF.

V usage is TRBV5-1 and J usage is TRBJ2-2; 11 nucleotides match TRBD2. This CDR3 is built from 16 residues. Germline trimming cut 1 base from V and 6 bases from J; bases unmatched to any gene: 5. The germline gives CDR1 SGHRS, CDR2 YFSETQ. The DNA of the CDR3 is TGCGCCAGCAGCTTGATGTTAGCGGGAGGGTCCGGGGAGCTGTTTTTT. Its translation is CASSLMLAGGSGELFF.

This clonotype was detected ten times or more. The V and J genes are TRBV3-1 and TRBJ2-7; tentatively, D is TRBD1 (6 bases). The CDR3 runs 14 residues. V was shortened by 4 bases and J by 3 bases, with 13 bases between the two germline ends. Germline CDR1 and CDR2: LGHDT and YNNKEL (reference sequence). This CDR3 reads CASSPTGQFYEQYV. The CDR3 coding sequence is TGTGCCAGCAGCCCGACAGGACAGTTCTACGAGCAGTACGTC.

This clonotype was picked up many times. The V gene is TRBV7-9, the J gene TRBJ2-4; 7 nucleotides align to TRBD1. Germline V CDR1 and CDR2: SEHNR, FQNEAQ (reference sequence). The J segment lost 0 bases and the V segment lost 5 bases, leaving 7 bases of the junction unmatched. The CDR3 is made up of 16 amino acids. CDR3 DNA: TGTGCCAGCAGCCCTCAACAGGGGCTAGCCAAAAACATTCAGTACTTC. It encodes CASSPQQGLAKNIQYF.

This sequence joins TRBV7-7 and TRBJ1-2; D is ambiguous. Germline CDR1 and CDR2: SSHAT and FNYEAQ (reference sequence). The V gene lost 5 bases and the J gene lost 3 bases, with 13 bases spanning the gap. The CDR3 extends over 14 amino acids. The CDR3 DNA is TGTGCCAGCAGCCTACGGCGGATGTACTATGGCTACACCTTC. Amino acid sequence: CASSLRRMYYGYTF.

In this sample, this clonotype turned up a few times. The chain recombines TRBV7-2 with TRBJ2-1; TRBD2 matches at 8 bases. Germline CDR1 reads SGHTA; CDR2 reads FQGNSA. The trim removed 2 bases at V and 8 bases at J, leaving 8 bases unmatched. This CDR3 contains 15 residues. The CDR3 loop is CASSLWSGGQDEQFF. The CDR3 region has the DNA TGTGCCAGCAGCTTATGGTCGGGGGGGCAGGATGAGCAGTTCTTC.

This clonotype showed up just a few times. The rearrangement links TRBV20-1 to TRBJ1-5; D gene ambiguous. Trimming removed 4 bases at V and 7 bases at J, with 11 bases between. Germline CDR1 reads DFQATT; CDR2 reads SNEGSKA (reference sequence). CDR3 length: 12 amino acids. This CDR3 is CSATTYGQPQHF. Here the CDR3 DNA reads TGCAGTGCTACCACCTATGGACAGCCCCAGCATTTT.

The sample holds many counts of this clonotype. J is TRBJ2-3 and V is TRBV29-1; a possible D gene is TRBD2 (6 bases). Germline CDR1 SQVTM, CDR2 ANQGSEA. This CDR3 region has 14 residues. V was shortened by 2 bases and J by 1 base, with 10 bases between the two germline ends. CDR3 loop: CSVEPPSGTDTQYF. CDR3 nucleotide sequence: TGCAGCGTTGAACCCCCTAGCGGCACAGATACGCAGTATTTT.

J is TRBJ2-1 and V is TRBV5-1; D is tentatively TRBD1 or TRBD2 (5 bases each). The CDR3 extends over 14 amino acids. Trimming stripped 1 base from V and 6 bases from J, with 11 bases between. Per the germline V gene, CDR1 is SGHRS and CDR2 is YFSETQ. CDR3 sequence (DNA): TGCGCCAGCAGCTTGTGGCAGGGAGTCAATGAGCAGTTCTTC. This gives the protein CASSLWQGVNEQFF.

This clonotype was seen a handful of times. This sequence joins TRBV29-1 and TRBJ2-1, with 11 bases identical to TRBD2. Germline V lookup: CDR1 SQVTM, CDR2 ANQGSEA. After removal of 8 bases from V and 2 bases from J, the junction contained 8 bases not matched to a gene. CDR3 size: 15 residues. As DNA, the CDR3 is TGCAGCACTGCTATAGCGGGAGGGCCCTACAATGAGCAGTTCTTC. Translation: CSTAIAGGPYNEQFF.

This clonotype was observed a few times. This rearrangement joins TRBV5-1 to TRBJ1-2, with 10 nucleotides matching TRBD1. The germline V gene encodes CDR1 SGHRS and CDR2 YFSETQ. With 4 bases clipped from V and 4 bases from J, the junction kept 7 bases outside the gene matches. This CDR3 is 15 amino acids long. CDR3 sequence (DNA): TGCGCCAGCAGCCCCCAGGGACAGGGGTTCTATGGCTACACCTTC. Translation: CASSPQGQGFYGYTF.

With respect to this clonotype: This may be a read error, as it is one base from a much larger clone. The V call is TRBV5-1, the J call TRBJ2-3; the D gene is possibly TRBD2 (5 bases). The CDR3 is 15 residues long. From germline, CDR1 is SGHRS and CDR2 YFSETQ. In DNA, the CDR3 is TGCGCCAGCAGCGGCCGACGGACCGGAGGAGATACGCTGTATTTT. It yields the protein CASSGRRTGGDTLYF.

A few counts support this clonotype. V gene TRBV10-3 combines with J gene TRBJ1-2, with D tentatively TRBD1 (5 bases). Germline V CDR1 and CDR2: ENHRY, SYGVKD. The CDR3 is 12 residues long. Trimming took 6 bases from V and 4 from J, leaving 9 bases between them. In nucleotides, the CDR3 is TGTGCCATCAGAGGGGACGGCTATGGCTACACCTTC. Protein product: CAIRGDGYGYTF.

This clonotype was counted only a few times. The chain recombines TRBV5-1 with TRBJ2-7, with D tentatively TRBD1 (6 bases). Germline V gene lookup returns CDR1 SGHRS and CDR2 YFSETQ. The CDR3 runs to 16 residues. The V and J ends lost 0 bases and 0 bases respectively, with 13 bases between them. In DNA form, the CDR3 reads TGCGCCAGCAGCTTGGGGCACGGGACAAGCTCCTACGAGCAGTACTTC. This sequence encodes CASSLGHGTSSYEQYF.

The chain carries TRBV12-5 and TRBJ2-5; 11 nucleotides line up with TRBD2. CDR1 and CDR2 from the germline V gene are LGHNT and FRNRAP. The CDR3 runs to 17 residues. J gave up 8 bases and V 2 bases, and 13 bases lay outside the gene matches. CDR3 loop: CASGLPTSGTDESTQYF. CDR3 in DNA: TGTGCTAGTGGTTTGCCGACTAGCGGGACGGATGAGTCTACCCAGTACTTC.

A remark on this clonotype: A clone one base away is much larger, so this may be a read error. This rearrangement joins TRBV7-2 to TRBJ1-4; D gene uncertain. This CDR3 spans 14 amino acids. The germline V gene encodes CDR1 SGHTA and CDR2 FQGNSA. CDR3 bases: TGTGCCAGCGGCTTAGGGTTCAGTAATGAAAAACTGTTTTTT. It translates to CASGLGFSNEKLFF.

This clonotype has only a few counts. This rearrangement joins TRBV27 to TRBJ2-2; D unresolved. The V end was cut by 2 bases, the J end by 1 base, with 8 bases between. The CDR3 covers 15 residues. Germline CDR1 and CDR2: MNHEY and SMNVEV (reference sequence). The CDR3 region has the DNA TGTGCCAGCAGTTTAGTCAGAGTGAACACCGGGGAGCTGTTTTTT. Translation gives CASSLVRVNTGELFF.

Only one count was recorded for this clonotype. V gene TRBV28 combines with J gene TRBJ2-1; 7 bases fit TRBD1. V gave up 3 bases and J gave up 5 bases; unmatched junction bases: 19. The CDR3 totals 19 residues. The germline CDR1 and CDR2 sequences are MDHEN and SYDVKM. Here the CDR3 DNA reads TGTGCCAGCAGTTTCCCACGAAGGTCGAGGGCAGGGGGAAACAATGAGCAGTTCTTC. Translation: CASSFPRRSRAGGNNEQFF. Using reference TRBV28 and TRBJ2-1 for the parts outside the CDR3, the full variable domain is DVKVTQSSRYLVKRTGEKVFLECVQDMDHENMFWYRQDPGLGLRLIYFSYDVKMKEKGDIPEGYSVSREKKERFSLILESASTNQTSMYLCASSFPRRSRAGGNNEQFFGPGTRLTVL.

As to this clonotype: A single base separates this from a much larger clone, so it may be a read error. The CDR3 is CASSLADRLQWAFF. CDR3 bases: TGCGCCAGCAGCTTGGCCGACAGGCTCCAGTGGGCTTTCTTT. The V and J genes are TRBV5-1 and TRBJ1-1; D possibly corresponds to TRBD1 (6 bases). V was shortened by 0 bases and J by 11 bases, with 17 bases between the two germline ends. Germline loops: CDR1 SGHRS, CDR2 YFSETQ. This CDR3 has 14 amino acids.

In its sample, this clonotype was seen many times. The rearrangement uses TRBV12-3 or TRBV12-4 and TRBJ2-7; perhaps TRBD1 as D (6 bases). The germline V and J ends were trimmed by 4 bases and 1 base, with 8 bases remaining between them. The CDR3 is made up of 13 amino acids. CDR3 sequence reads: CASSSGESYEQYF. The CDR3 nucleotides are TGTGCCAGCAGTTCAGGGGAATCCTACGAGCAGTACTTC.